The T cell receptor (beta chain) under discussion was sequenced for a study of T cell clonotyping in hematopoietic cell transplantation. Study-wide results and limits: Without cell sorting, CD4 versus CD8 contributions remain unresolved. Graft donor and pretransplant recipient Inverse Simpson Index values predicted broader posttransplant TCR diversity.

A word on this clone: No antigen is known for it.

Time point: recipient sample about 28 days before transplant, after cytoreduction. Some clones are missing from TCRdb's copy, which holds only in-frame ones; the method was immunoSEQ multiplex PCR. The data hold about 76,000 clones, with 90% to 97% observed a single time. The germline V gene encodes CDR1 MNHNS and CDR2 SASEGT. Trimming cost V 8 bases and J 1 base, with 11 bases left between them. This CDR3 contains 13 residues. The genes are TRBV6-1 and TRBJ1-1, with unresolved D. Here the sequenced sample was peripheral blood mononuclear cells, taken before stem cell transplant. The origin of this receptor is a woman aged 50 to 60 with acute myeloid leukemia. Some clones in this sample may be carry-over from other donors' samples. The CDR3 DNA is TGTGCCAGCTTACGACTCGGGAACACTGAAGCTTTCTTT. It specifies CASLRLGNTEAFF.